The 21 T cell receptor beta chains reported below all come from one sample, sequenced in a study of cytomegalovirus exposure and HLA in healthy donors. A multiplex PCR was run with 60 Vbeta primers and 13 Jbeta primers. TCRdb's copy holds only in-frame clones and misses some; the assay was immunoSEQ multiplex PCR. The sample records under 200,000 clones, about 85% being singletons. The sample was PBMCs. The receptors were sampled from a young man in good health and CMV-seropositive.

The count of this clone is one. The chain couples TRBV27 to TRBJ1-6; TRBD1 agrees at 10 bases. The CDR3 is 14 residues long. The ends lost 6 bases at V and 7 bases at J; junction bases unmatched: 3. Germline V gene sequence: CDR1 MNHEY, CDR2 SMNVEV (reference sequence). CDR3 loop: CASRGQGRNSPLHF. The CDR3 coding sequence is TGTGCCAGCAGGGGACAGGGGAGGAATTCACCCCTCCACTTT.

This clone has more than one count but fewer than ten. V usage is TRBV4-2 and J usage is TRBJ1-5; 7 bases fit TRBD1. This CDR3 region has 15 residues. Trimming cost V 1 base and J 5 bases; bases outside gene matches: 5. The germline gives CDR1 LGHNA, CDR2 YNFKEQ. DNA of the CDR3: TGTGCCAGCAGCCAAGGACAGGGACGTTATCAGCCCCAGCATTTT. Its protein is CASSQGQGRYQPQHF.

This clone occurred a few times. V gene TRBV5-1 combines with J gene TRBJ1-1; 7 bases are shared with TRBD1. Germline V gene data show CDR1 as SGHRS and CDR2 as YFSETQ. The CDR3 is made up of 13 amino acids. V lost 2 bases, J lost 7 bases, and 5 bases stayed unmatched. CDR3: CASSLGQEIEAFF. In DNA form, the CDR3 reads TGCGCCAGCAGCTTAGGACAGGAGATTGAAGCTTTCTTT.

V is TRBV7-3 and J is TRBJ2-1; 10 bases are shared with TRBD1. This CDR3 spans 17 amino acids. The V segment lost 5 bases and the J segment 10 bases; nucleotides outside the gene matches: 17. CDR1 is SGHTA, CDR2 FQGTGA, per germline. CDR3: CASSPDRGRVGRREQFF. The CDR3 nucleotides read TGTGCCAGCAGCCCCGACAGGGGGCGAGTCGGTAGAAGGGAGCAGTTCTTC.

This rearrangement joins TRBV11-2 to TRBJ2-7; D is perhaps TRBD2 (5 bases). Trimming cost V 0 bases and J 2 bases, with 17 bases left between them. Germline CDR1 and CDR2: SGHAT and FQNNGV. The length of the CDR3 is 17 residues. The CDR3 sequence is CASSLDLRLPSPYEQYF. The CDR3, as DNA: TGTGCCAGCAGCTTAGATCTTCGACTACCTTCCCCCTACGAGCAGTACTTC.

V usage is TRBV7-3 and J usage is TRBJ1-1, with D perhaps matching TRBD1 (5 bases). Germline V gene lookup returns CDR1 SGHTA and CDR2 FQGTGA. The V end was cut by 3 bases, the J end by 4 bases, with 9 bases between. The CDR3 is 13 residues long. The CDR3 nucleotides are TGTGCCAGCAGCTTCGGGGGTTTCACTGAAGCTTTCTTT. Translation: CASSFGGFTEAFF. The full variable domain, with the rest looked up from reference TRBV7-3 and TRBJ1-1, is GAGVSQTPSNKVTEKGKYVELRCDPISGHTALYWYRQSLGQGPEFLIYFQGTGAADDSGLPNDRFFAVRPEGSVSTLKIQRTERGDSAVYLCASSFGGFTEAFFGQGTRLTVV.

The count of this clone is one. The chain joins TRBV19 to TRBJ2-3, with 9 bases fitting TRBD1. Per germline, CDR1 LNHDA and CDR2 SQIVND (reference sequence). The V and J ends lost 9 bases and 6 bases, in that order; junction bases with no gene match: 16. The CDR3 contains 16 residues. The CDR3 here is CASHKKAGQGGDTQYF. DNA for the CDR3: TGTGCCAGCCATAAAAAGGCGGGACAGGGAGGTGATACGCAGTATTTT.

The rearrangement links TRBV29-1 to TRBJ1-2, with D uncertain. CDR3 length equals 13 residues. The V end was cut by 2 bases, the J end by 8 bases, with 15 bases between. Germline CDR1 reads SQVTM; CDR2 reads ANQGSEA. As DNA, the CDR3 is TGCAGCGTTGAAACGGTCAGAGCTAGCGGCTACACCTTC. Amino acid sequence: CSVETVRASGYTF.

CDR3: CASSSPSGISYTGELFF. Written as DNA, the CDR3 is TGTGCCAGCAGCAGCCCCAGCGGGATATCGTACACCGGGGAGCTGTTTTTT. The V and J genes are TRBV2 and TRBJ2-2, with 7 bases matching TRBD2. J gave up 3 bases and V 6 bases, and 13 bases lay outside the gene matches. The CDR3 totals 17 residues. Germline V gene lookup returns CDR1 SNHLY and CDR2 FYNNEI.

The V gene is TRBV29-1, the J gene TRBJ1-2; TRBD1 is a possible D gene (6 bases). The CDR3 is 16 amino acids. Germline V CDR1 and CDR2: SQVTM, ANQGSEA. V was trimmed by 5 bases and J by 0 bases, leaving 19 bases between them. The chain's CDR3 is CSVTGQVALANYGYTF. CDR3 coding DNA: TGCAGCGTTACAGGGCAGGTTGCCCTAGCTAACTATGGCTACACCTTC.

The chain uses TRBV19 and TRBJ1-1; no definite D call. This CDR3 has 12 residues. With 5 bases removed from V and 5 bases from J, the gap between germline ends came to 9 bases. In germline, CDR1 is LNHDA, CDR2 SQIVND (reference sequence). The CDR3 loop is CASSAGRTEAFF. For the CDR3, the DNA is TGTGCCAGTAGTGCGGGTAGGACTGAAGCTTTCTTT.

A single count supports this clone. The J gene is TRBJ1-1, the V gene TRBV25-1; 8 bases match TRBD1. The ends lost 5 bases at V and 6 bases at J; junction bases unmatched: 2. Looked up from germline, CDR1 is MGHDK and CDR2 is SYGVNS. CDR3 length: 12 amino acids. The CDR3 coding sequence is TGTGCCAGCAGTCAGGGGGCCGCTGAAGCTTTCTTT. It yields the protein CASSQGAAEAFF. Supplemented by reference TRBV25-1 and TRBJ1-1, the full variable domain reads EADIYQTPRYLVIGTGKKITLECSQTMGHDKMYWYQQDPGMELHLIHYSYGVNSTEKGDLSSESTVSRIRTEHFPLTLESARPSHTSQYLCASSQGAAEAFFGQGTRLTVV.

This clone was observed once. The V gene is TRBV19, the J gene TRBJ2-1, with D tentatively TRBD2 (5 bases). V lost 6 bases and J lost 4, with 13 bases in between. CDR1 LNHDA and CDR2 SQIVND come from the germline V gene (reference sequence). The CDR3 sequence is 14 residues long. CDR3 nucleotides: TGTGCCAGTAGGTCGCTAGCCCTTTACAATGAGCAGTTCTTC. Its protein product is CASRSLALYNEQFF.

This chain links TRBV27 with TRBJ1-2; 8 positions match TRBD1. The CDR3 covers 17 residues. Germline loops: CDR1 MNHEY, CDR2 SMNVEV (reference sequence). V dropped 2 bases and J dropped 2; count of bases not matched to a gene: 10. The CDR3 spells CASSLPNGTGENYGYTF. The CDR3 DNA follows: TGTGCCAGCAGTTTACCAAACGGGACAGGTGAGAACTATGGCTACACCTTC.

The chain combines TRBV11-3 with TRBJ2-7, with D possibly TRBD2 on 6 matching bases. Germline V gene lookup returns CDR1 SGHNT and CDR2 YENEEA. Trimming left V 2 bases short and J 5 bases short, with 13 bases between. CDR3 length: 14 residues. The DNA of the CDR3 is TGTGCCAGCAGCTTAAGTGTGCGGACTAACGAGCAGTACTTC. Its protein product is CASSLSVRTNEQYF.

This clone was counted once. V usage is TRBV6-5 and J usage is TRBJ1-5; TRBD1 matches at 7 bases. V lost 4 bases and J lost 9; bases outside the gene matches: 6. Germline loops: CDR1 MNHEY, CDR2 SVGAGI. CDR3 length equals 13 residues. The CDR3 DNA reads as TGTGCCAGCAGTTTCGCCCCAGGGGGGCCCCAGCATTTT. Protein product: CASSFAPGGPQHF.

The V gene is TRBV4-2, the J gene TRBJ2-1, with 8 bases aligning to TRBD2. The CDR3 is made up of 15 amino acids. Germline V CDR1 and CDR2: LGHNA, YNFKEQ. V lost 1 base and J lost 2; bases outside the gene matches: 1. The CDR3 here is CASSQGSGTYNEQFF. As DNA, the CDR3 is TGTGCCAGCAGCCAAGGTAGCGGGACCTACAATGAGCAGTTCTTC.

This clone was counted a few times. The chain couples TRBV28 to TRBJ1-6; a weak D match, TRBD1 (5 bases). Per germline, CDR1 MDHEN and CDR2 SYDVKM. Between the trimmed V and J ends, which lost 2 bases and 10 bases, there was a span of 12 bases. This CDR3 has 14 residues. This CDR3 reads CASSLAWQGSPLHF. The CDR3 DNA reads as TGTGCCAGCAGTTTAGCGTGGCAGGGATCACCCCTCCACTTT.

V is TRBV7-8 and J is TRBJ1-2, with D unclear. The CDR3 is made up of 17 amino acids. V was clipped by 1 base and J by 0 bases, with 15 bases between them. From germline, CDR1 is SGHVS and CDR2 FQNEAQ. CDR3 residues: CASSLVFMATANYGYTF. As DNA, the CDR3 is TGTGCCAGCAGCTTAGTCTTTATGGCAACAGCTAACTATGGCTACACCTTC. The complete variable domain, with remaining parts taken from reference TRBV7-8 and TRBJ1-2, reads GAGVSQSPRYKVAKRGQDVALRCDPISGHVSLFWYQQALGQGPEFLTYFQNEAQLDKSGLPSDRFFAERPEGSVSTLKIQRTQQEDSAVYLCASSLVFMATANYGYTFGSGTRLTVV.

About this clone: This sample also contains other DNA sequences that code for the same CDR3. The gene calls are TRBV5-1 and TRBJ2-5; D remains unclear. CDR3 length equals 13 residues. The V gene lost 0 bases and the J gene lost 1 base, with 4 bases spanning the gap. Germline-derived CDR1 and CDR2 are SGHRS and YFSETQ. In DNA, the CDR3 is TGCGCCAGCAGCTTGGAGAGCCAAGAGACCCAGTACTTC. Translation gives CASSLESQETQYF.

This clone was picked up one time. The chain joins TRBV5-5 to TRBJ2-2, with D unresolved. The V and J ends lost 2 bases and 4 bases respectively, with 9 bases between them. The CDR3 consists of 14 residues. Germline-derived CDR1 and CDR2 are SGHKS and YYEKEE (reference sequence). The CDR3 is CASSFYPGTGELFF. Here the CDR3 DNA reads TGTGCCAGCAGCTTCTATCCAGGCACCGGGGAGCTGTTTTTT. Full variable domain (missing parts from reference TRBV5-5 and TRBJ2-2): DAGVTQSPTHLIKTRGQQVTLRCSPISGHKSVSWYQQVLGQGPQFIFQYYEKEERGRGNFPDRFSARQFPNYSSELNVNALLLGDSALYLCASSFYPGTGELFFGEGSRLTVL.